Below, 19 T cell receptor beta chains from the same sample are listed, as sequenced in a study of cytomegalovirus exposure and HLA in healthy donors. The PCR used 60 Vbeta and 13 Jbeta primers. Some clones are missing from TCRdb's copy, which holds only in-frame ones; the method was immunoSEQ multiplex PCR. The profile shows approximately 100,000 clones, under 80% of them singletons. Sequenced material: PBMCs. The source is a male donor in good health and CMV-seronegative.

This clone occurred a few times. As DNA, the CDR3 is TGCGCCAGCAGCTTGGGACAGGGCTCCTACGAGCAGTACTTC. This gives the protein CASSLGQGSYEQYF. The chain uses TRBV5-1 and TRBJ2-7; 7 bases fit TRBD1. Germline CDR1 SGHRS, CDR2 YFSETQ. This CDR3 region has 14 residues. With 0 bases clipped from V and 0 bases from J, the junction kept 0 bases outside the gene matches.

The gene calls are TRBV6-5 and TRBJ2-7, with TRBD2 as a possible D gene (5 bases). Trimming shortened V by 6 bases and J by 2 bases, and 17 bases separated the two germline ends. CDR1 and CDR2 from the germline V gene are MNHEY and SVGAGI. This CDR3 spans 15 amino acids. DNA of the CDR3: TGTGCCAGCAGCTTCGCCGGGGTCAGACCCTACGAGCAGTACTTC. Translation: CASSFAGVRPYEQYF.

The chain recombines TRBV6-1 with TRBJ1-5, with D maybe TRBD1 (6 bases). CDR1 and CDR2 (germline): MNHNS, SASEGT. The V end lost 8 bases, the J end lost 3 bases, and 17 bases lay between the germline ends. CDR3 length: 15 amino acids. The CDR3 region is CASFPGHTYNQPQHF. CDR3 sequence (DNA): TGTGCCAGCTTCCCGGGACACACCTACAATCAGCCCCAGCATTTT.

The J gene is TRBJ1-4, the V gene TRBV6-6; no definite D call. Per the germline V gene, CDR1 is MNHNY and CDR2 is SVGAGI (reference sequence). Trimming left V 7 bases short and J 7 bases short, with 16 bases between. This CDR3 is 14 amino acids long. The CDR3 DNA reads TGTGCCAGCACCCTAGAGGGAGGCGCTGAAAAACTGTTTTTT. As protein: CASTLEGGAEKLFF.

This chain links TRBV7-8 with TRBJ2-2, with D perhaps matching TRBD2 (6 bases). V shed 5 bases and J shed 4 bases, with 17 bases lying between them. CDR1 is SGHVS and CDR2 is FQNEAQ in the germline V gene. The CDR3 is 16 amino acids. In DNA form, the CDR3 reads TGTGCCAGCAGCGGCCCGGGAGTAGGTGGCACCGGGGAGCTGTTTTTT. Translating it yields CASSGPGVGGTGELFF.

This chain connects TRBV28 to TRBJ1-5, with 9 bases that match TRBD1. CDR1 MDHEN and CDR2 SYDVKM come from the germline V gene. The CDR3 loop spans 14 amino acids. With 5 bases clipped from V and 5 bases from J, the junction kept 4 bases outside the gene matches. The chain's CDR3 is CASSGDREYQPQHF. In DNA, the CDR3 is TGTGCCAGCAGTGGGGACAGGGAGTATCAGCCCCAGCATTTT.

The chain links TRBV27 to TRBJ2-7, with 10 positions matching TRBD1. There are 14 residues in the CDR3. Germline lookup yields CDR1 MNHEY and CDR2 SMNVEV (reference sequence). V lost 10 bases, J lost 4 bases, and 10 bases stayed unmatched. The CDR3 sequence is CAKTPGTGVYEQYF. CDR3 in DNA: TGTGCCAAAACGCCCGGGACAGGGGTTTACGAGCAGTACTTC.

This clone was seen more than once but under ten times. The chain links TRBV2 to TRBJ2-5; 12 bases line up with TRBD2. V dropped 8 bases and J dropped 5; count of bases not matched to a gene: 6. CDR3 length: 14 residues. Per the germline V gene, CDR1 is SNHLY and CDR2 is FYNNEI. The CDR3 loop is CASRALAGGETQYF. The CDR3 DNA follows: TGTGCCAGCCGGGCCCTAGCGGGAGGGGAGACCCAGTACTTC.

Written as DNA, the CDR3 is TGTGCCAGCTCCGACGGGACTAGCGGGAGGTACGAGCAGTACTTC. This codes for CASSDGTSGRYEQYF. V and J are TRBV18 and TRBJ2-7, with TRBD2 identical over 15 bases. Trimming removed 6 bases from V and 4 bases from J; junction bases left unmatched: 4. The CDR3 length is 15 residues. The V gene's germline CDR1 is KGHSH and CDR2 LQKENI. The variable domain in full, completed from reference TRBV18 and TRBJ2-7, reads NAGVMQNPRHLVRRRGQEARLRCSPMKGHSHVYWYRQLPEEGLKFMVYLQKENIIDESGMPKERFSAEFPKEGPSILRIQQVVRGDSAAYFCASSDGTSGRYEQYFGPGTRLTVT.

The chain uses TRBV15 and TRBJ2-5, with unresolved D. The CDR3 covers 13 residues. Germline CDR1 is LNHNV and CDR2 is YYDKDF (reference sequence). Trimming took 0 bases from V and 5 from J, leaving 7 bases between them. CDR3 bases: TGTGCCACCAGCAGAGATCTGGAGGAGACCCAGTACTTC. Translation: CATSRDLEETQYF.

The chain joins TRBV29-1 to TRBJ2-1, with TRBD2 identical over 8 bases. Trimming removed 5 bases from V and 3 bases from J; junction bases left unmatched: 9. The length of the CDR3 is 15 residues. The germline V gene has CDR1 SQVTM and CDR2 ANQGSEA. CDR3 sequence (DNA): TGCAGCGTTTCCCGCTTAGCGGGGAACTACAATGAGCAGTTCTTC. As protein: CSVSRLAGNYNEQFF.

The chain carries TRBV27 and TRBJ2-1; D is possibly TRBD2 (5 bases). V was clipped by 7 bases and J by 7 bases, with 20 bases between them. This CDR3 has 15 amino acids. The germline V gene encodes CDR1 MNHEY and CDR2 SMNVEV (reference sequence). Written as DNA, the CDR3 is TGTGCCAGCACCCTCCGGGGTACACTGGGGAATGAGCAGTTCTTC. Translating it yields CASTLRGTLGNEQFF.

The V gene is TRBV4-3, the J gene TRBJ1-2; the match to TRBD1 covers 7 bases. Germline V gene data show CDR1 as LGHNA and CDR2 as YSLEER. The length of the CDR3 is 15 residues. J gave up 8 bases and V 1 base, and 10 bases lay outside the gene matches. CDR3 nucleotide sequence: TGCGCCAGCAGCCAAGCCACAGGGGCCTATGAAGGCTACACCTTC. Protein: CASSQATGAYEGYTF.

V gene TRBV30 combines with J gene TRBJ2-7, with D perhaps matching TRBD2 (5 bases). This CDR3 is built from 16 residues. Trimming removed 2 bases from V and 4 bases from J, with 21 bases in between. The germline V gene encodes CDR1 GTSNPN and CDR2 SVGIG (reference sequence). The CDR3 spells CAWSREVAGPPYEQYF. CDR3 nucleotide sequence: TGTGCCTGGAGTCGTGAGGTGGCGGGCCCCCCATACGAGCAGTACTTC.

This chain connects TRBV4-1 to TRBJ2-1; D not certain. The ends were cut back, 5 bases at V and 0 bases at J, with 11 bases in the middle. This CDR3 has 15 residues. CDR1 and CDR2 from the germline V gene are MGHRA and YSYEKL. The CDR3 loop reads CASSEYLSSYNEQFF. CDR3 DNA: TGCGCCAGCAGCGAATACTTGAGCTCCTACAATGAGCAGTTCTTC.

This clone was observed a few times. The chain links TRBV7-3 to TRBJ2-3, with TRBD1 matching over 7 bases. Germline loops: CDR1 SGHTA, CDR2 FQGTGA. Germline trimming cut 5 bases from V and 1 base from J; bases unmatched to any gene: 6. This CDR3 has 15 amino acids. CDR3 DNA: TGTGCCAGCAGCCCCCGACAGGGAGGCACAGATACGCAGTATTTT. The encoded protein is CASSPRQGGTDTQYF. Full variable domain (outside the CDR3, taken from reference TRBV7-3 and TRBJ2-3): GAGVSQTPSNKVTEKGKYVELRCDPISGHTALYWYRQSLGQGPEFLIYFQGTGAADDSGLPNDRFFAVRPEGSVSTLKIQRTERGDSAVYLCASSPRQGGTDTQYFGPGTRLTVL.

CDR3 DNA: TGCAGCGTAACGACACTTAGCACAGATACGCAGTATTTT. This gives the protein CSVTTLSTDTQYF. This chain uses TRBV29-1 with TRBJ2-3; D is unresolved. Germline loops: CDR1 SQVTM, CDR2 ANQGSEA. V was clipped by 6 bases and J by 0 bases, with 10 bases between them. This CDR3 comprises 13 residues.

The chain links TRBV6-4 to TRBJ2-1; D gene unclear. Trimming took 3 bases from V and 1 from J, leaving 10 bases between them. The CDR3 length is 15 residues. Germline assignment: CDR1 MRHNA and CDR2 SNTAGT. The CDR3 DNA reads TGTGCCAGCAGTGAAGGCCACGGGTCCTACAATGAGCAGTTCTTC. This codes for CASSEGHGSYNEQFF.

This clone showed up just a few times. The chain couples TRBV7-8 to TRBJ1-3, with TRBD1 identical over 7 bases. Unmatched junction bases numbered 6, after V lost 1 base and J lost 0 bases. The CDR3 length is 17 residues. Germline V gene lookup returns CDR1 SGHVS and CDR2 FQNEAQ. CDR3 DNA sequence: TGTGCCAGCAGCTTAGGGGCGGGACAGCGCTCTGGAAACACCATATATTTT. This gives the protein CASSLGAGQRSGNTIYF.